The 26 T cell receptor beta chains reported below all come from one sample, sequenced in a study of blood T cell repertoires in COVID-19. Produced via immunoSEQ multiplex PCR; TCRdb's table is partial and in-frame only. This table holds 230,000 or so clones, about 85% found once. Sequencing was performed on PBMCs or T cells enriched from blood (not recorded which). The receptor source for this set is a woman aged 25-40 years who had recovered from COVID-19.

This clone is a singleton in its sample. V is TRBV11-3 and J is TRBJ2-2; perhaps TRBD1 as D (6 bases). Germline CDR1 and CDR2: SGHNT and YENEEA. This CDR3 spans 16 amino acids. V dropped 4 bases and J dropped 4 bases, with 16 bases sitting between them. CDR3 region: CASSSWTDEGTGELFF. CDR3 sequence (DNA): TGTGCCAGCAGCTCATGGACAGACGAGGGCACCGGGGAGCTGTTTTTT.

The chain carries TRBV7-3 and TRBJ1-3, with D unresolved. The germline V gene has CDR1 SGHTA and CDR2 FQGTGA. V was pared by 2 bases and J by 4 bases, with 12 bases between. The CDR3 sequence is 15 residues long. CDR3: CASSLSGHNGNTIYF. CDR3 sequence (DNA): TGTGCCAGCAGCTTATCAGGTCATAACGGAAACACCATATATTTT. Variable domain in full (rest from reference TRBV7-3 and TRBJ1-3): GAGVSQTPSNKVTEKGKYVELRCDPISGHTALYWYRQSLGQGPEFLIYFQGTGAADDSGLPNDRFFAVRPEGSVSTLKIQRTERGDSAVYLCASSLSGHNGNTIYFGEGSWLTVV.

The chain recombines TRBV7-9 with TRBJ1-5, with 7 bases that match TRBD1. The V gene's germline CDR1 is SEHNR and CDR2 FQNEAQ (reference sequence). V trimming: 5 bases; J trimming: 3 bases; junction bases outside the gene matches: 4. This CDR3 spans 14 amino acids. CDR3 region: CASSVGQLNQPQHF. CDR3 bases: TGTGCCAGCAGCGTGGGACAGCTCAATCAGCCCCAGCATTTT. Variable domain in full (rest from reference TRBV7-9 and TRBJ1-5): DTGVSQNPRHKITKRGQNVTFRCDPISEHNRLYWYRQTLGQGPEFLTYFQNEAQLEKSRLLSDRFSAERPKGSFSTLEIQRTEQGDSAMYLCASSVGQLNQPQHFGDGTRLSIL.

There are a few counts of this clone. The chain combines TRBV10-3 with TRBJ1-1; the D gene is possibly TRBD1 (6 bases). Trimming stripped 6 bases from V and 1 base from J, with 9 bases between. This CDR3 spans 13 amino acids. Germline CDR1 ENHRY, CDR2 SYGVKD. The DNA of the CDR3 is TGTGCCATCAGCGGACAGAAGAACACTGAAGCTTTCTTT. It yields the protein CAISGQKNTEAFF.

The genes are TRBV4-1 and TRBJ1-2; 9 positions match TRBD1. V gave up 1 base and J gave up 0 bases; unmatched junction bases: 6. This CDR3 comprises 17 residues. Germline V gene sequence: CDR1 MGHRA, CDR2 YSYEKL. For the CDR3, the DNA is TGCGCCAGCAGCCAAGTACAGGGGGCTCTTACTAACTATGGCTACACCTTC. Protein sequence: CASSQVQGALTNYGYTF.

This chain uses TRBV7-6 with TRBJ2-1; D not certain. The CDR3 is 16 residues long. V gave up 5 bases and J gave up 0 bases, with 14 bases separating them. CDR1 is SGHVS and CDR2 is FNYEAQ in the germline V gene. CDR3 nucleotides: TGTGCCAGCAGCCGACCCCGGAGTAGCTCCTACAATGAGCAGTTCTTC. As protein: CASSRPRSSSYNEQFF.

The chain uses TRBV4-1 and TRBJ1-5, with D possibly TRBD1 on 6 matching bases. In germline, CDR1 is MGHRA, CDR2 YSYEKL. The CDR3 spans 15 residues. V shed 3 bases and J shed 1 base, with 10 bases lying between them. CDR3 residues: CASSHQGPSNQPQHF. CDR3 nucleotides: TGCGCCAGCAGCCATCAGGGGCCCAGCAATCAGCCCCAGCATTTT.

The chain uses TRBV7-2 and TRBJ1-3; D possibly corresponds to TRBD1 (5 bases). Germline loops: CDR1 SGHTA, CDR2 FQGNSA. Trimming removed 2 bases at V and 2 bases at J, with 10 bases between. CDR3 length: 15 amino acids. CDR3 sequence: CASSLTVGAGNTIYF. In nucleotides, the CDR3 is TGTGCCAGCAGCTTAACCGTAGGGGCTGGAAACACCATATATTTT.

J is TRBJ2-1 and V is TRBV3-1 (or the pseudogene TRBV3-2); TRBD1 might be the D (6 bases). With 1 base removed from V and 3 bases from J, the gap between germline ends came to 10 bases. The CDR3 runs 15 residues. Germline CDR1 reads LGHDT; CDR2 reads YNNKEL (reference sequence). Written as DNA, the CDR3 is TGTGCCAGCAGCCAAGGTCCGGACAGCTACAATGAGCAGTTCTTC. Translating it yields CASSQGPDSYNEQFF.

The rearrangement links TRBV19 to TRBJ2-1; 7 nucleotides align to TRBD1. The CDR3 length is 16 residues. CDR1 is LNHDA and CDR2 is SQIVND in the germline V gene (reference sequence). The trim removed 5 bases at V and 3 bases at J, leaving 10 bases unmatched. CDR3 loop: CASSLPDRVDYNEQFF. The CDR3, as DNA: TGTGCCAGTAGTTTGCCTGACAGGGTTGACTACAATGAGCAGTTCTTC.

The chain employs TRBV7-3 and TRBJ1-1; D is uncertain. The CDR3 has 15 amino acids. The germline V gene has CDR1 SGHTA and CDR2 FQGTGA. The V gene lost 5 bases and the J gene lost 6 bases, with 19 bases spanning the gap. The CDR3 DNA reads TGTGCCAGCAGCCGCCCCGGGGTTAAGGGTGCTGAAGCTTTCTTT. It is translated as CASSRPGVKGAEAFF.

The chain uses TRBV7-3 and TRBJ2-7; tentatively, D is TRBD1 (5 bases). CDR3 length: 14 amino acids. Germline CDR1 reads SGHTA; CDR2 reads FQGTGA. V was pared by 5 bases and J by 1 base, with 12 bases between. The CDR3 bases are TGTGCCAGCAGCCCACGACAGCTATCCTACGAGCAGTACTTC. Protein: CASSPRQLSYEQYF.

This chain joins TRBV7-3 and TRBJ2-7, with D perhaps TRBD2 (6 bases). The CDR3 sequence is 15 residues long. Germline CDR1 and CDR2: SGHTA and FQGTGA. The ends were cut back, 1 base at V and 0 bases at J, with 10 bases in the middle. CDR3 nucleotide sequence: TGTGCCAGCAGCTTAAGCGGGACGAGCTCCTACGAGCAGTACTTC. It yields the protein CASSLSGTSSYEQYF.

The chain has TRBV2 and TRBJ1-2; D gene uncertain. Deletions cut 6 bases from V and 6 bases from J, with 5 bases between. This CDR3 is 10 amino acids long. CDR1 is SNHLY, CDR2 FYNNEI, per germline. As DNA, the CDR3 is TGTGCCAGCAGCGGGGATGGCTACACCTTC. It encodes CASSGDGYTF.

The CDR3 sequence: CASSQDLAGGNSNQPQHF. The CDR3 coding sequence is TGCGCCAGCAGCCAAGATTTGGCAGGAGGAAATAGCAATCAGCCCCAGCATTTT. This chain uses TRBV4-3 with TRBJ1-5; D remains unclear. The CDR3 totals 18 residues. The germline gives CDR1 LGHNA, CDR2 YSLEER. V was pared by 0 bases and J by 0 bases, with 15 bases between.

This chain's CDR3 is CSVEDQYTQYF. Written as DNA, the CDR3 is TGCAGCGTTGAAGATCAATATACGCAGTATTTT. The chain has TRBV29-1 and TRBJ2-3; D is uncertain. The CDR3 is 11 residues long. V lost 0 bases and J lost 7, with 5 bases in between. Germline V gene lookup returns CDR1 SQVTM and CDR2 ANQGSEA.

This chain joins TRBV12-3 or TRBV12-4 and TRBJ2-3; unclear D gene. With 8 bases removed from V and 2 bases from J, the gap between germline ends came to 8 bases. The CDR3 extends over 12 amino acids. CDR3 bases: TGTGCCAGCGGCTTTACCACAGATACGCAGTATTTT. It translates to CASGFTTDTQYF.

The chain joins TRBV12-5 to TRBJ1-4; D is undetermined. V dropped 2 bases and J dropped 0 bases, with 7 bases sitting between them. The CDR3 runs to 15 residues. The germline V gene has CDR1 LGHNT and CDR2 FRNRAP. Here the CDR3 reads CASGLMGATNEKLFF. As DNA, the CDR3 is TGTGCTAGTGGTTTGATGGGAGCAACTAATGAAAAACTGTTTTTT.

V is TRBV7-6 and J is TRBJ1-1; 8 nucleotides align to TRBD1. Germline values: CDR1 SGHVS, CDR2 FNYEAQ. Germline trimming cut 5 bases from V and 4 bases from J; bases unmatched to any gene: 15. CDR3 size: 17 residues. CDR3 protein: CASSRRTGPEVGTEAFF. CDR3 nucleotides: TGTGCCAGCAGCCGGAGGACAGGGCCAGAAGTTGGCACTGAAGCTTTCTTT.

This sequence joins TRBV5-1 and TRBJ1-1; 7 nucleotides match TRBD1. The CDR3 has 15 amino acids. V was pared by 5 bases and J by 4 bases, with 11 bases of the junction left unmatched. CDR1 SGHRS and CDR2 YFSETQ come from the germline V gene. The CDR3 bases are TGCGCCAGCAGGGACCGGGACAGCGTCTTCACTGAAGCTTTCTTT. It yields the protein CASRDRDSVFTEAFF.

This clone was counted at least ten times. The gene calls are TRBV2 and TRBJ1-6, with D maybe TRBD1 (6 bases). Germline lookup yields CDR1 SNHLY and CDR2 FYNNEI. The CDR3 extends over 13 amino acids. V shed 4 bases and J shed 10 bases, with 11 bases lying between them. In DNA, the CDR3 is TGTGCCAGCAGTGTCGACAGGCTATCACCCCTCCACTTT. This translates into CASSVDRLSPLHF.

In DNA, the CDR3 is TGTGCCACCAGCAAAGCCCGCGGCCGGGAGCCCCAGCATTTT. Protein sequence: CATSKARGREPQHF. The chain employs TRBV15 and TRBJ1-5; D is ambiguous. Trimming left V 4 bases short and J 8 bases short, with 15 bases between. Germline-derived CDR1 and CDR2 are LNHNV and YYDKDF (reference sequence). The CDR3 extends over 14 amino acids. Supplemented by reference TRBV15 and TRBJ1-5, the full variable domain reads DAMVIQNPRYQVTQFGKPVTLSCSQTLNHNVMYWYQQKSSQAPKLLFHYYDKDFNNEADTPDNFQSRRPNTSFCFLDIRSPGLGDTAMYLCATSKARGREPQHFGDGTRLSIL.

The genes are TRBV6-1 and TRBJ1-2; D unclear. Trimming removed 3 bases from V and 1 base from J, with 15 bases in between. The CDR3 consists of 16 residues. Germline CDR1 is MNHNS and CDR2 is SASEGT. As DNA, the CDR3 is TGTGCCAGCAGTGAGGGAGATCCCTTCTATAACTATGGCTACACCTTC. This translates into CASSEGDPFYNYGYTF.

The chain couples TRBV7-3 to TRBJ2-3; TRBD2 agrees at 8 bases. CDR1 is SGHTA and CDR2 is FQGTGA in the germline V gene. The CDR3 extends over 15 amino acids. Trimming took 3 bases from V and 3 from J; bases not matched to a gene: 5. The CDR3 loop reads CASSLLSGGTDTQYF. CDR3 DNA: TGTGCCAGCAGCTTGTTGAGCGGGGGAACAGATACGCAGTATTTT.

This clone was found once. This rearrangement joins TRBV7-2 to TRBJ2-1; unclear D gene. The CDR3 contains 13 residues. V was trimmed by 5 bases and J by 9 bases, leaving 14 bases between them. The germline V gene has CDR1 SGHTA and CDR2 FQGNSA. CDR3 amino acids: CASSPPPVVEQFF. In DNA form, the CDR3 reads TGTGCCAGCAGCCCCCCCCCGGTGGTTGAGCAGTTCTTC.

This clone was picked up one time. The rearrangement links TRBV7-9 to TRBJ1-5; D uncertain. Germline lookup yields CDR1 SEHNR and CDR2 FQNEAQ (reference sequence). The V and J ends lost 5 bases and 5 bases respectively, with 7 bases between them. The CDR3 is made up of 12 amino acids. CDR3 nucleotide sequence: TGTGCCAGCAGCCGCAGTGATCAGCCCCAGCATTTT. Its protein is CASSRSDQPQHF.